The 26 T cell receptor beta chains below come from one sample, sequenced in a study of PD-1 blockade in classical Hodgkin lymphoma. All patients experienced relapse after autologous stem cell transplantation, and brentuximab vedotin exposure was variable. The table came from immunoSEQ multiplex PCR; TCRdb's copy has only in-frame clones and leaves some out. The profile covers approximately 100,000 clones, with around nine tenths appearing a single time and under 8.5% taken by the ten largest. The source material was peripheral blood mononuclear cells (PBMCs), sampled before the second cycle of nivolumab. The source of these receptors is a human donor with classical Hodgkin lymphoma.

The chain uses TRBV7-3 and TRBJ2-1; TRBD1 matches at 8 bases. Germline V CDR1 and CDR2: SGHTA, FQGTGA. The CDR3 has 15 amino acids. With 1 base clipped from V and 7 bases from J, the junction kept 6 bases outside the gene matches. The CDR3 sequence is CASSLMGRGQNEQFF. CDR3 DNA sequence: TGTGCCAGCAGCTTAATGGGCAGGGGGCAGAATGAGCAGTTCTTC.

The rearrangement uses TRBV7-6 and TRBJ2-1; D gene unclear. Germline lookup yields CDR1 SGHVS and CDR2 FNYEAQ. The V end lost 5 bases, the J end lost 3 bases, and 8 bases lay between the germline ends. This CDR3 spans 13 amino acids. The CDR3 spells CASSQDIYNEQFF. The CDR3 DNA sequence: TGTGCCAGCAGCCAAGACATCTACAATGAGCAGTTCTTC. Variable domain in full (rest from reference TRBV7-6 and TRBJ2-1): GAGVSQSPRYKVTKRGQDVALRCDPISGHVSLYWYRQALGQGPEFLTYFNYEAQQDKSGLPNDRFSAERPEGSISTLTIQRTEQRDSAMYRCASSQDIYNEQFFGPGTRLTVL.

This chain uses TRBV7-8 with TRBJ1-1; no definite D call. Trimming took off 0 bases at V and 11 bases at J, with 10 bases between the two ends. The CDR3 loop spans 12 amino acids. Per germline, CDR1 SGHVS and CDR2 FQNEAQ. The CDR3 bases are TGTGCCAGCAGCTTAGCGATGGGGTTGGCTTTCTTT. Protein product: CASSLAMGLAFF.

J is TRBJ2-5 and V is TRBV5-1; 10 positions agree with TRBD1. Germline CDR1 reads SGHRS; CDR2 reads YFSETQ. Trimming cost V 6 bases and J 5 bases; bases outside gene matches: 13. The CDR3 consists of 16 residues. The CDR3 DNA sequence: TGCGCCAGCAACGATCCCGGGACAGGGGCCGGGGAGACCCAGTACTTC. This translates into CASNDPGTGAGETQYF. The variable domain in full, with the rest retrieved from reference TRBV5-1 and TRBJ2-5, is KAGVTQTPRYLIKTRGQQVTLSCSPISGHRSVSWYQQTPGQGLQFLFEYFSETQRNKGNFPGRFSGRQFSNSRSEMNVSTLELGDSALYLCASNDPGTGAGETQYFGPGTRLLVL.

The J gene is TRBJ1-1, the V gene TRBV6-1; TRBD1 matches 8 bases. J gave up 6 bases and V 6 bases, and 6 bases lay outside the gene matches. The CDR3 extends over 13 amino acids. Germline loops: CDR1 MNHNS, CDR2 SASEGT. The CDR3 spells CASRTGAQSEAFF. Written as DNA, the CDR3 is TGTGCCAGCAGGACAGGGGCGCAATCTGAAGCTTTCTTT.

This chain joins TRBV5-6 and TRBJ1-4; D remains unclear. The CDR3 consists of 15 residues. Trimming took off 5 bases at V and 3 bases at J, with 14 bases between the two ends. Germline assignment: CDR1 SGHDT and CDR2 YYEEEE. The CDR3 DNA is TGTGCCAGCAGTTATGCGCGCCGGGCTAATGAAAAACTGTTTTTT. Amino acids: CASSYARRANEKLFF.

The chain is built from TRBV5-6 and TRBJ2-1, with TRBD1 matching over 10 bases. V shed 2 bases and J 9 bases; nucleotides not matched to a gene: 8. The CDR3 loop spans 15 amino acids. The germline V gene has CDR1 SGHDT and CDR2 YYEEEE. CDR3 amino acids: CASSLAGQGIPEQFF. The CDR3 DNA follows: TGTGCCAGCAGCTTAGCGGGACAGGGGATTCCTGAGCAGTTCTTC. Together with reference TRBV5-6 and TRBJ2-1, the CDR3 gives the full variable domain: DAGVTQSPTHLIKTRGQQVTLRCSPKSGHDTVSWYQQALGQGPQFIFQYYEEEERQRGNFPDRFSGHQFPNYSSELNVNALLLGDSALYLCASSLAGQGIPEQFFGPGTRLTVL.

The chain recombines TRBV28 with TRBJ2-2, with 9 nucleotides matching TRBD1. Germline V gene data show CDR1 as MDHEN and CDR2 as SYDVKM. The V and J ends lost 7 bases and 9 bases, in that order; junction bases with no gene match: 12. The CDR3 spans 15 residues. CDR3 in DNA: TGTGCCAGCACCCCATCCGGGACAGGGTCCCGGGAGCTGTTTTTT. Its protein product is CASTPSGTGSRELFF.

The CDR3 here is CASMRERAKETQYF. CDR3 sequence (DNA): TGTGCCAGCATGAGGGAAAGAGCGAAAGAGACCCAGTACTTC. The V gene is TRBV2, the J gene TRBJ2-5, with D possibly matching TRBD2 (5 bases). The CDR3 runs 14 residues. The V end lost 7 bases, the J end lost 3 bases, and 15 bases lay between the germline ends. Germline CDR1 and CDR2: SNHLY and FYNNEI.

The chain is built from TRBV5-6 and TRBJ1-1, with 9 nucleotides matching TRBD1. The V gene's germline CDR1 is SGHDT and CDR2 YYEEEE. CDR3 length: 15 residues. The ends lost 3 bases at V and 2 bases at J; junction bases unmatched: 5. This CDR3 is CASSSPGQGNTEAFF. The CDR3 DNA is TGTGCCAGCAGCTCTCCGGGACAGGGTAACACTGAAGCTTTCTTT.

This sequence joins TRBV6-6 and TRBJ2-7; 11 nucleotides agree with TRBD2. CDR1 MNHNY and CDR2 SVGAGI come from the germline V gene (reference sequence). The CDR3 spans 15 residues. The V gene end was trimmed by 4 bases and the J gene end by 3 bases; junction bases not matched to a gene: 5. CDR3 DNA sequence: TGTGCCAGCAGTTCACTAGCGGGGGCAGACTACGAGCAGTACTTC. This encodes CASSSLAGADYEQYF.

The chain is built from TRBV7-8 and TRBJ1-4, with TRBD1 identical over 8 bases. Germline V gene lookup returns CDR1 SGHVS and CDR2 FQNEAQ. J gave up 6 bases and V 1 base, and 4 bases lay outside the gene matches. The CDR3 sequence is 15 residues long. CDR3 region: CASSLGRGHYEKLFF. The CDR3 DNA follows: TGTGCCAGCAGCTTAGGCAGGGGGCACTATGAAAAACTGTTTTTT.

The chain has TRBV15 and TRBJ2-2; 7 positions match TRBD2. Germline V gene sequence: CDR1 LNHNV, CDR2 YYDKDF (reference sequence). Trimming removed 1 base from V and 2 bases from J; junction bases left unmatched: 7. The CDR3 runs to 17 residues. DNA for the CDR3: TGTGCCACCAGCAGAGTCAAGGGAGGGTCCAACACCGGGGAGCTGTTTTTT. Residues: CATSRVKGGSNTGELFF.

J is TRBJ2-2 and V is TRBV18; D gene uncertain. Germline CDR1 and CDR2: KGHSH and LQKENI. CDR3 size: 13 residues. V gave up 3 bases and J gave up 4 bases, with 6 bases separating them. The CDR3 is CASSPVGTGELFF. The CDR3 region has the DNA TGTGCCAGCTCACCGGTCGGCACCGGGGAGCTGTTTTTT.

This clone was found a few times. This chain links TRBV19 with TRBJ1-5, with D perhaps matching TRBD1 (6 bases). Per germline, CDR1 LNHDA and CDR2 SQIVND (reference sequence). V lost 5 bases and J lost 3, with 11 bases in between. This CDR3 comprises 14 residues. CDR3 sequence: CASSLDRPNQPQHF. The CDR3 DNA is TGTGCCAGTAGTTTGGACAGACCCAATCAGCCCCAGCATTTT.

This chain joins TRBV11-2 and TRBJ2-1; the match to TRBD2 covers 13 bases. V shed 0 bases and J 7 bases; nucleotides not matched to a gene: 6. The CDR3 length is 17 residues. The germline V gene encodes CDR1 SGHAT and CDR2 FQNNGV. CDR3 coding DNA: TGTGCCAGCAGCTTAGATCAGTCACTAGCGGGGGGGAATGAGCAGTTCTTC. This encodes CASSLDQSLAGGNEQFF.

The V call is TRBV7-9, the J call TRBJ1-1; D not certain. The germline V gene has CDR1 SEHNR and CDR2 FQNEAQ (reference sequence). This CDR3 has 15 residues. V shed 2 bases and J shed 4 bases, with 14 bases lying between them. CDR3: CASSLLAGRATEAFF. The CDR3 DNA reads as TGTGCCAGCAGCTTATTGGCGGGGAGGGCCACTGAAGCTTTCTTT.

This sequence joins TRBV6-6 and TRBJ1-5; 7 bases match TRBD1. V dropped 2 bases and J dropped 6; count of bases not matched to a gene: 4. The CDR3 spans 14 residues. Germline lookup yields CDR1 MNHNY and CDR2 SVGAGI (reference sequence). The CDR3 region is CASSYRGGGQPQHF. The CDR3 DNA is TGTGCCAGCAGTTACAGAGGGGGCGGTCAGCCCCAGCATTTT.

The rearrangement uses TRBV19 and TRBJ2-2, with D perhaps TRBD1 or TRBD2 (5 bases each). The CDR3 consists of 14 residues. Per germline, CDR1 LNHDA and CDR2 SQIVND (reference sequence). Trimming stripped 8 bases from V and 4 bases from J, with 14 bases between. The CDR3: CASSHRTLTGELFF. The CDR3 coding sequence is TGTGCCAGTTCACACAGGACTCTCACCGGGGAGCTGTTTTTT.

The V gene is TRBV7-2, the J gene TRBJ2-1; 7 bases align to TRBD2. The junction had 11 bases not matched to a gene; V was cut back by 1 base and J by 8 bases. The germline V gene encodes CDR1 SGHTA and CDR2 FQGNSA. The CDR3 runs to 16 residues. This CDR3 reads CASSLVSGTTIDEQFF. For the CDR3, the DNA is TGTGCCAGCAGCTTAGTATCCGGGACTACTATCGATGAGCAGTTCTTC. Full variable domain (missing parts from reference TRBV7-2 and TRBJ2-1): GAGVSQSPSNKVTEKGKDVELRCDPISGHTALYWYRQSLGQGLEFLIYFQGNSAPDKSGLPSDRFSAERTGGSVSTLTIQRTQQEDSAVYLCASSLVSGTTIDEQFFGPGTRLTVL.

This sequence joins TRBV7-2 and TRBJ2-3; D is possibly TRBD2 (5 bases). The CDR3 has 13 amino acids. Trimming cost V 5 bases and J 7 bases, with 13 bases left between them. The germline gives CDR1 SGHTA, CDR2 FQGNSA. CDR3 coding DNA: TGTGCCAGCAGCGACACTAGGCAGAATACGCAGTATTTT. This translates into CASSDTRQNTQYF.

A single count supports this clone. The genes are TRBV14 and TRBJ1-2, with a tentative D call TRBD1 (6 bases). V lost 3 bases and J lost 0, with 11 bases in between. CDR3 length equals 15 residues. The germline V gene encodes CDR1 SGHDN and CDR2 FVKESK. CDR3 nucleotides: TGTGCCAGCAGCCAGTGGGGGCCGTCTAACTATGGCTACACCTTC. It translates to CASSQWGPSNYGYTF.

This clone has more than one count but fewer than ten. The chain recombines TRBV30 with TRBJ1-3, with D maybe TRBD1 (5 bases). V was cut by 4 bases and J by 0 bases, with 10 bases left in between. In germline, CDR1 is GTSNPN, CDR2 SVGIG (reference sequence). The CDR3 loop spans 14 amino acids. The DNA for the CDR3 is TGTGCCTGGACGGGGCGTACCTCTGGAAACACCATATATTTT. Residues: CAWTGRTSGNTIYF.

This chain links TRBV30 with TRBJ1-1, with 8 positions matching TRBD1. Germline CDR1 reads GTSNPN; CDR2 reads SVGIG (reference sequence). CDR3 length: 13 amino acids. Losses at the gene ends were 0 bases for V and 3 bases for J; bases not matched to a gene: 0. The CDR3 is CAWSVQGDTEAFF. The CDR3 nucleotides are TGTGCCTGGAGTGTACAGGGGGACACTGAAGCTTTCTTT.

The chain joins TRBV27 to TRBJ1-2; 8 nucleotides match TRBD1. The CDR3 consists of 14 residues. With 5 bases clipped from V and 7 bases from J, the junction kept 9 bases outside the gene matches. Germline loops: CDR1 MNHEY, CDR2 SMNVEV (reference sequence). DNA of the CDR3: TGTGCCAGCAGTACTACAGGGGGATTCTTTGGCTACACCTTC. This encodes CASSTTGGFFGYTF.

This chain connects TRBV6-1 to TRBJ1-4; 7 bases align to TRBD1. After removal of 7 bases from V and 10 bases from J, the junction contained 3 bases not matched to a gene. There are 11 residues in the CDR3. Germline V gene sequence: CDR1 MNHNS, CDR2 SASEGT. DNA for the CDR3: TGTGCCAGCAAACAGGGGTTAAAACTGTTTTTT. This sequence encodes CASKQGLKLFF.